This TCR beta chain derives from a study of Ad26.COV2.S vaccination and SARS-CoV-2 variants. Background on the study: Donor joined the COV1001 Ad26.COV2.S trial arm. Intramuscular Ad26.COV2.S doses were given once or twice, 56 days apart.

Documented treatment: roughly 18 received Ad26.COV2.S at low or high dose, single or two shots; several received placebo; per-sample allocation not given. The study sampled participants on day 63 after the first vaccine or placebo injection. Trimming pared 6 bases from V and 3 bases from J, leaving 11 bases between. Germline V gene lookup returns CDR1 MDHEN and CDR2 SYDVKM. The CDR3 has 13 residues. Libraries were prepared by immunoSEQ multiplex PCR; TCRdb keeps only in-frame clonotypes and omits some of them. This sample carries approximately 420,000 clones, approximately 88% of them seen once, and the ten largest clones take less than 4.5%.

This material consisted of peripheral blood, taken in a trial of Ad26.COV2.S vaccine versus placebo. The TCR originated in a person between 18 and 60 years old who received the Ad26.COV2.S COVID-19 vaccine or a placebo. V and J are TRBV28 and TRBJ1-2, with a weak D call TRBD1 (6 bases). The CDR3 is CASSQNRDYGYTF. The CDR3 region has the DNA TGTGCCAGCAGCCAAAACAGGGACTATGGCTACACCTTC.